What follows are 30 T cell receptor beta chains derived from one specimen sequenced in a study of blood T cell repertoires in COVID-19 (dated by TCRdb to 2020 to 2022). Library preparation used the immunoSEQ multiplex PCR assay. TCRdb stores this immuneACCESS table with in-frame sequences only. Part of the clones is absent; in the studies checked, under half of the shortfall reflects unresolved V genes, and no reason is known for the rest. The sample profile shows 200,000 to 300,000 clones; about three quarters of them were found once. The ten largest make up around 3.4% of the sample. What was sequenced was peripheral blood. The receptor set was obtained from a woman older than 75 with acute or convalescent COVID-19.

This chain connects TRBV27 to TRBJ1-1, with D tentatively TRBD1 (5 bases). CDR1 is MNHEY, CDR2 SMNVEV, per germline (reference sequence). This CDR3 has 16 amino acids. Deletions cut 7 bases from V and 1 base from J, with 19 bases between. The CDR3 nucleotides are TGTGCCAGCAACTTCAGGGCAGTAGGGGAGAACACTGAAGCTTTCTTT. This translates into CASNFRAVGENTEAFF.

About this clone itself: This sample also contains other DNA sequences that code for the same CDR3. The rearrangement uses TRBV6-5 and TRBJ2-7, with D perhaps matching TRBD1 (5 bases). Between the trimmed V and J ends, which lost 6 bases and 3 bases, there was a span of 12 bases. Per the germline V gene, CDR1 is MNHEY and CDR2 is SVGAGI. The CDR3 totals 13 residues. The CDR3 sequence: CASSRARGYEQYF. The CDR3 DNA reads TGTGCCAGCAGCAGAGCTAGGGGCTACGAGCAGTACTTC.

This clone was seen a single time. The chain carries TRBV5-1 and TRBJ2-7; 12 bases map to TRBD1. Germline lookup yields CDR1 SGHRS and CDR2 YFSETQ. The CDR3 covers 14 residues. With 3 bases clipped from V and 8 bases from J, the junction kept 6 bases outside the gene matches. The CDR3 sequence is CASSSGTGGIQQYF. CDR3 nucleotides: TGCGCCAGCAGCTCAGGGACAGGGGGCATTCAGCAGTACTTC.

The chain carries TRBV10-3 and TRBJ2-7; D might be TRBD2 (6 bases). Trimming stripped 1 base from V and 1 base from J, with 11 bases between. CDR3 length: 15 amino acids. Germline V gene data show CDR1 as ENHRY and CDR2 as SYGVKD. The CDR3, as DNA: TGTGCCATCAGTGAGTGGAGGGACTCGTCCTACGAGCAGTACTTC. This gives the protein CAISEWRDSSYEQYF.

This clone was seen more than once but under ten times. The chain has TRBV6-2 or TRBV6-3 and TRBJ1-1, with D possibly TRBD1 on 5 matching bases. CDR3 length equals 13 residues. The V end was cut by 0 bases, the J end by 4 bases, with 6 bases between. The germline V gene has CDR1 MNHEY and CDR2 SVGEGT. The CDR3 sequence: CASSYSGVTEAFF. DNA of the CDR3: TGTGCCAGCAGTTACTCAGGGGTCACTGAAGCTTTCTTT.

The chain has TRBV6-5 and TRBJ1-1; D unresolved. V lost 0 bases to trimming and J lost 0 bases, with 8 bases between them. Looked up from germline, CDR1 is MNHEY and CDR2 is SVGAGI. This CDR3 comprises 15 residues. The CDR3 nucleotides are TGTGCCAGCAGTTACTCGTACGAGATGAACACTGAAGCTTTCTTT. This encodes CASSYSYEMNTEAFF.

This clone was counted between two and nine times. The chain carries TRBV2 and TRBJ1-4; 9 nucleotides line up with TRBD1. Trimming removed 4 bases from V and 8 bases from J; junction bases left unmatched: 11. The CDR3 extends over 16 amino acids. CDR1 is SNHLY, CDR2 FYNNEI, per germline. The CDR3 DNA sequence: TGTGCCAGCAGTGGGGACAGGGTATTTATCGGAGAAAAACTGTTTTTT. Translating gives CASSGDRVFIGEKLFF. The whole variable domain, filled in from reference TRBV2 and TRBJ1-4, reads EPEVTQTPSHQVTQMGQEVILRCVPISNHLYFYWYRQILGQKVEFLVSFYNNEISEKSEIFDDQFSVERPDGSNFTLKIRSTKLEDSAMYFCASSGDRVFIGEKLFFGSGTQLSVL.

The genes are TRBV6-2 or TRBV6-3 and TRBJ1-2; 7 bases agree with TRBD1. The CDR3 is 13 residues long. CDR1 MNHEY and CDR2 SVGEGT come from the germline V gene. J gave up 3 bases and V 4 bases, and 2 bases lay outside the gene matches. CDR3 sequence: CASSSTGYYGYTF. The CDR3 region has the DNA TGTGCCAGCAGTTCGACAGGGTACTATGGCTACACCTTC.

This chain uses TRBV12-3 or TRBV12-4 with TRBJ1-1, with 9 bases fitting TRBD1. The J segment lost 11 bases and the V segment lost 5 bases, leaving 9 bases of the junction unmatched. The CDR3 sequence is 13 residues long. The CDR3 DNA is TGTGCCAGCAGTCAGGGACAGGGTTTATATGCTTTCTTT. This gives the protein CASSQGQGLYAFF.

The chain uses TRBV29-1 and TRBJ1-1; no definite D call. From germline, CDR1 is SQVTM and CDR2 ANQGSEA. This CDR3 has 13 amino acids. V was shortened by 7 bases and J by 0 bases, with 12 bases between the two germline ends. The CDR3 DNA sequence: TGCAGCGCCCGCCGGGGTGTGAACACTGAAGCTTTCTTT. Translation gives CSARRGVNTEAFF. The full variable domain, with the rest looked up from reference TRBV29-1 and TRBJ1-1, is SAVISQKPSRDICQRGTSLTIQCQVDSQVTMMFWYRQQPGQSLTLIATANQGSEATYESGFVIDKFPISRPNLTFSTLTVSNMSPEDSSIYLCSARRGVNTEAFFGQGTRLTVV.

The rearrangement uses TRBV6-5 and TRBJ1-5; unclear D gene. In germline, CDR1 is MNHEY, CDR2 SVGAGI. Between the trimmed V and J ends, which lost 2 bases and 6 bases, there was a span of 8 bases. This CDR3 is built from 13 residues. Written as DNA, the CDR3 is TGTGCCAGCAGTTACACCCTCGGTCAGCCCCAGCATTTT. This translates into CASSYTLGQPQHF.

This clone has just a few counts. The same CDR3 can be traced to other DNA sequences in this sample. V usage is TRBV12-3 or TRBV12-4 and J usage is TRBJ2-7; unclear D gene. The CDR3 consists of 12 residues. Trimming cost V 5 bases and J 2 bases, with 7 bases left between them. The CDR3 nucleotides are TGTGCCAGCAGTCCCGGAGCCTACGAGCAGTACTTC. It translates to CASSPGAYEQYF.

The rearrangement joins TRBV15 to TRBJ1-4; the match to TRBD1 covers 11 bases. The CDR3 spans 16 residues. Germline CDR1 reads LNHNV; CDR2 reads YYDKDF (reference sequence). Losses at the gene ends were 5 bases for V and 6 bases for J; bases not matched to a gene: 8. CDR3 DNA sequence: TGTGCCACCAGCCGAGGCCCGGGACAGGGGGATGAAAAACTGTTTTTT. As protein: CATSRGPGQGDEKLFF. The entire variable domain, with the rest obtained from reference TRBV15 and TRBJ1-4, is as follows: DAMVIQNPRYQVTQFGKPVTLSCSQTLNHNVMYWYQQKSSQAPKLLFHYYDKDFNNEADTPDNFQSRRPNTSFCFLDIRSPGLGDTAMYLCATSRGPGQGDEKLFFGSGTQLSVL.

The chain couples TRBV18 to TRBJ2-5; 14 bases are a match to TRBD2. CDR1 is KGHSH, CDR2 LQKENI, per germline. The length of the CDR3 is 16 residues. The trim removed 6 bases at V and 0 bases at J, leaving 3 bases unmatched. The CDR3 protein is CASSPGLAGDQETQYF. The CDR3, as DNA: TGTGCCAGCTCTCCGGGACTAGCGGGGGACCAAGAGACCCAGTACTTC.

Only a few counts were recorded for this clone. The J gene is TRBJ1-6, the V gene TRBV4-1; D perhaps matches TRBD1 (6 bases). Germline CDR1 and CDR2: MGHRA and YSYEKL. V lost 7 bases, J lost 0 bases, and 13 bases lay in between. This CDR3 comprises 16 residues. CDR3 sequence (DNA): TGCGCCAGCACCGGGCCAGGGGTCTCCTATAATTCACCCCTCCACTTT. This translates into CASTGPGVSYNSPLHF.

This clone was detected once. The genes are TRBV5-4 and TRBJ2-7; 8 nucleotides match TRBD2. The CDR3 totals 16 residues. Germline V gene lookup returns CDR1 SGHNT and CDR2 YYREEE (reference sequence). V dropped 4 bases and J dropped 2; count of bases not matched to a gene: 11. The CDR3 protein is CASSPGGSGEAYEQYF. CDR3 bases: TGTGCCAGCAGCCCGGGGGGTAGCGGGGAAGCCTACGAGCAGTACTTC.

The V gene is TRBV18, the J gene TRBJ1-2, with D maybe TRBD1 (5 bases). Deletions cut 0 bases from V and 7 bases from J, with 15 bases between. CDR3 length: 15 amino acids. Germline CDR1 is KGHSH and CDR2 is LQKENI. The DNA for the CDR3 is TGTGCCAGCTCACCACCGGGACTCACGGGGAGTGGCTACACCTTC. It translates to CASSPPGLTGSGYTF.

J is TRBJ1-6 and V is TRBV16; the match to TRBD1 covers 8 bases. Germline assignment: CDR1 KGHSY and CDR2 FQNENV. J was trimmed by 7 bases and V by 2 bases; bases with no gene match: 4. CDR3 size: 15 residues. CDR3 DNA: TGTGCCAGCAGCCAACTAGGGACAGGAAATTCACCCCTCCACTTT. Residues: CASSQLGTGNSPLHF.

The chain employs TRBV5-5 and TRBJ2-2; TRBD2 agrees at 9 bases. The CDR3 has 17 residues. J was trimmed by 5 bases and V by 3 bases; bases with no gene match: 11. CDR1 and CDR2 (germline): SGHKS, YYEKEE (reference sequence). The CDR3, as DNA: TGTGCCAGCAGCTCTAGCGGGACATCCTTCCCAACCGGGGAGCTGTTTTTT. Translated, it gives CASSSSGTSFPTGELFF.

This clone was counted between two and nine times. The chain couples TRBV19 to TRBJ1-3, with no clear D. V lost 6 bases and J 2 bases, leaving 8 bases between the germline ends. The CDR3 has 13 residues. Germline CDR1 reads LNHDA; CDR2 reads SQIVND (reference sequence). CDR3 protein: CASRQSTGNTIYF. The CDR3 DNA sequence: TGTGCCAGTAGACAGAGCACTGGAAACACCATATATTTT.

This chain's CDR3 is CSARTFYEQYF. The CDR3, as DNA: TGCAGTGCTAGGACTTTCTACGAGCAGTACTTC. The V gene is TRBV20-1, the J gene TRBJ2-7; D is unclear. The CDR3 contains 11 residues. Per germline, CDR1 DFQATT and CDR2 SNEGSKA (reference sequence). Trimming took off 3 bases at V and 3 bases at J, with 6 bases between the two ends.

This chain uses TRBV25-1 with TRBJ1-4, with 11 bases lining up with TRBD1. In germline, CDR1 is MGHDK, CDR2 SYGVNS. With V trimmed by 7 bases and J by 7 bases, 5 bases remained unmatched. The length of the CDR3 is 14 residues. CDR3 region: CASTKGQGVEKLFF. In nucleotides, the CDR3 is TGTGCCAGCACTAAGGGACAGGGGGTTGAAAAACTGTTTTTT.

The rearrangement joins TRBV2 to TRBJ2-5, with 10 bases fitting TRBD2. Per the germline V gene, CDR1 is SNHLY and CDR2 is FYNNEI. The CDR3 spans 16 residues. The trim removed 0 bases at V and 2 bases at J, leaving 3 bases unmatched. The chain's CDR3 is CASSEARLAGQETQYF. The CDR3 DNA follows: TGTGCCAGCAGTGAAGCCAGACTAGCGGGTCAAGAGACCCAGTACTTC.

This clone was counted a few times. The chain uses TRBV12-3 or TRBV12-4 and TRBJ1-2; 8 positions match TRBD1. V lost 7 bases and J lost 8; bases outside the gene matches: 6. CDR3 length: 12 residues. As DNA, the CDR3 is TGTGCCAGCACCCAGGACAGGGTCGGCTACACCTTC. Protein sequence: CASTQDRVGYTF.

This clone has just one count. This chain links TRBV7-2 with TRBJ1-5, with 7 bases that match TRBD1. Germline-derived CDR1 and CDR2 are SGHTA and FQGNSA. This CDR3 region has 14 residues. J was trimmed by 7 bases and V by 4 bases; bases with no gene match: 7. CDR3 nucleotides: TGTGCCAGCAGCTCACAGGGGCTGGGACAGCCCCAGCATTTT. The encoded protein is CASSSQGLGQPQHF.

CDR3 amino acids: CARSSGTDTQYF. The CDR3 DNA is TGTGCCAGGAGTAGCGGAACAGATACGCAGTATTTT. J is TRBJ2-3 and V is TRBV27; TRBD2 is a possible D gene (6 bases). Trimming removed 9 bases from V and 3 bases from J, with 10 bases in between. The CDR3 length is 12 residues. Per germline, CDR1 MNHEY and CDR2 SMNVEV (reference sequence).

The rearrangement uses TRBV6-1 and TRBJ2-5, with TRBD1 as a possible D gene (6 bases). Trimming shortened V by 2 bases and J by 1 base, and 8 bases separated the two germline ends. Looked up from germline, CDR1 is MNHNS and CDR2 is SASEGT. This CDR3 has 14 residues. CDR3 in DNA: TGTGCCAGCAGTGAAATGGACAGCCAAGAGACCCAGTACTTC. This gives the protein CASSEMDSQETQYF.

The V gene is TRBV2, the J gene TRBJ2-7; possibly TRBD2 for D (5 bases). CDR1 SNHLY and CDR2 FYNNEI come from the germline V gene. The CDR3 is made up of 15 amino acids. Trimming cost V 3 bases and J 3 bases, with 15 bases left between them. The DNA for the CDR3 is TGTGCCAGCAGTGAGAGGCCGAGGGCGGTCTACGAGCAGTACTTC. This sequence encodes CASSERPRAVYEQYF. Full variable domain (remainder filled in from reference TRBV2 and TRBJ2-7): EPEVTQTPSHQVTQMGQEVILRCVPISNHLYFYWYRQILGQKVEFLVSFYNNEISEKSEIFDDQFSVERPDGSNFTLKIRSTKLEDSAMYFCASSERPRAVYEQYFGPGTRLTVT.

V usage is TRBV4-3 and J usage is TRBJ1-3; D may be TRBD1 (6 bases). The CDR3 length is 16 residues. Germline V lookup: CDR1 LGHNA, CDR2 YSLEER. Between the trimmed V and J ends, which lost 3 bases and 3 bases, there was a span of 15 bases. CDR3 amino acids: CASSQDSQGFGNTIYF. The CDR3 DNA reads as TGCGCCAGCAGCCAGGACAGCCAAGGCTTTGGAAACACCATATATTTT.

The chain employs TRBV15 and TRBJ1-3; TRBD1 matches at 8 bases. Germline values: CDR1 LNHNV, CDR2 YYDKDF (reference sequence). The CDR3 spans 16 residues. V lost 0 bases, J lost 4 bases, and 5 bases stayed unmatched. The CDR3 nucleotides read TGTGCCACCAGCAGAGACAGGGGGCTTGCAGGAAACACCATATATTTT. It encodes CATSRDRGLAGNTIYF.